One and the same sample provided the 23 T cell receptor beta chains below, sequenced in a study of shared clonotypes between healthy human individuals. Repertoires were generated with immunoSEQ multiplex PCR, while TCRdb's copy carries only in-frame clones and drops some. The sample records more than 1,200,000 clones, approximately 98.5% being singletons. The material sequenced was naive CD4+ T cells sorted from blood. Subset meaning: CD45RA+ positively selected. The receptors were sampled from a man younger than 45 in good health.

The chain recombines TRBV28 with TRBJ2-7, with D tentatively TRBD1 (5 bases). CDR3 size: 15 residues. In germline, CDR1 is MDHEN, CDR2 SYDVKM. V gave up 5 bases and J gave up 5 bases, with 19 bases separating them. CDR3 nucleotides: TGTGCCAGCAGTCGTCTCCAGGGTGCATCCCACGAGCAGTACTTC. Translation: CASSRLQGASHEQYF.

The chain recombines TRBV18 with TRBJ2-1; D gene unclear. CDR3 length: 14 residues. Trimming pared 2 bases from V and 9 bases from J, leaving 14 bases between. CDR1 KGHSH and CDR2 LQKENI come from the germline V gene. The CDR3 is CASSPDASLLEQFF. The CDR3 DNA is TGTGCCAGCTCACCAGACGCCAGTCTCCTTGAGCAGTTCTTC.

The V and J genes are TRBV29-1 and TRBJ2-3; 8 positions match TRBD2. V trimming: 7 bases; J trimming: 2 bases; junction bases outside the gene matches: 11. CDR3 size: 15 residues. Germline CDR1 SQVTM, CDR2 ANQGSEA. The CDR3 sequence is CSAPLSGSITDTQYF. The CDR3 DNA sequence: TGCAGCGCCCCATTGAGCGGGAGTATCACAGATACGCAGTATTTT.

This sequence joins TRBV28 and TRBJ2-7, with D possibly matching TRBD2 (5 bases). Germline V CDR1 and CDR2: MDHEN, SYDVKM. The CDR3 covers 14 residues. The germline V and J ends were trimmed by 8 bases and 6 bases, with 20 bases remaining between them. The chain's CDR3 is CASLSRFGVGEQYF. For the CDR3, the DNA is TGTGCCAGCCTATCCCGTTTCGGGGTGGGCGAGCAGTACTTC.

The genes are TRBV4-3 and TRBJ1-5, with TRBD1 as a possible D gene (5 bases). The CDR3 covers 13 residues. In germline, CDR1 is LGHNA, CDR2 YSLEER. Trimming pared 0 bases from V and 11 bases from J, leaving 11 bases between. This chain's CDR3 is CASSQEQGTSQHF. CDR3 in DNA: TGCGCCAGCAGCCAAGAGCAGGGAACTTCCCAGCATTTT.

This chain joins TRBV11-3 and TRBJ1-1, with unresolved D. This CDR3 has 14 residues. V lost 2 bases, J lost 0 bases, and 7 bases lay in between. Per the germline V gene, CDR1 is SGHNT and CDR2 is YENEEA. The CDR3: CASSLKGMNTEAFF. The CDR3 DNA reads as TGTGCCAGCAGCTTAAAGGGCATGAACACTGAAGCTTTCTTT.

This chain uses TRBV5-6 with TRBJ2-7, with D tentatively TRBD2 (5 bases). Germline V gene data show CDR1 as SGHDT and CDR2 as YYEEEE. Deletions cut 1 base from V and 4 bases from J, with 21 bases between. CDR3 length: 17 residues. CDR3 loop: CASSLRGVSLADYEQYF. The CDR3 DNA reads TGTGCCAGCAGCTTGCGGGGTGTCTCCCTAGCAGATTACGAGCAGTACTTC.

The rearrangement joins TRBV7-2 to TRBJ2-1; D perhaps matches TRBD2 (5 bases). The CDR3 is made up of 16 amino acids. The V gene lost 5 bases and the J gene lost 4 bases, with 18 bases spanning the gap. The germline V gene encodes CDR1 SGHTA and CDR2 FQGNSA. DNA of the CDR3: TGTGCCAGCAGCCCCCGTGGAGCGGCCTTTTACAATGAGCAGTTCTTC. Amino acids: CASSPRGAAFYNEQFF. Based on the CDR3 plus reference TRBV7-2 and TRBJ2-1, the full variable domain is GAGVSQSPSNKVTEKGKDVELRCDPISGHTALYWYRQSLGQGLEFLIYFQGNSAPDKSGLPSDRFSAERTGGSVSTLTIQRTQQEDSAVYLCASSPRGAAFYNEQFFGPGTRLTVL.

The CDR3 nucleotides are TGTGCCAGCAGCCAGGCCGGCCCTACAGTCAGTGAGCAGTTCTTC. Amino acid sequence: CASSQAGPTVSEQFF. V is TRBV11-2 and J is TRBJ2-1, with D unclear. Deletions cut 5 bases from V and 9 bases from J, with 20 bases between. Germline V gene lookup returns CDR1 SGHAT and CDR2 FQNNGV. The CDR3 runs 15 residues.

This chain connects TRBV7-9 to TRBJ2-7; 9 bases match TRBD1. J gave up 7 bases and V 5 bases, and 15 bases lay outside the gene matches. CDR3 length: 16 amino acids. Germline V gene data show CDR1 as SEHNR and CDR2 as FQNEAQ (reference sequence). CDR3 sequence reads: CASSPPQTGGLYEQYF. The CDR3 nucleotides are TGTGCCAGCAGCCCCCCCCAGACAGGGGGATTGTATGAGCAGTACTTC.

This clone has only one observation. The chain links TRBV11-2 to TRBJ1-2; D is undetermined. Trimming took off 0 bases at V and 8 bases at J, with 16 bases between the two ends. Germline-derived CDR1 and CDR2 are SGHAT and FQNNGV. The length of the CDR3 is 15 residues. CDR3 loop: CASSLDTGPGRGYTF. CDR3 DNA sequence: TGTGCCAGCAGCTTAGATACGGGCCCGGGTCGGGGCTACACCTTC.

The rearrangement joins TRBV5-4 to TRBJ1-2; D remains ambiguous. With 0 bases removed from V and 2 bases from J, the gap between germline ends came to 14 bases. CDR3 length: 16 residues. Germline V lookup: CDR1 SGHNT, CDR2 YYREEE (reference sequence). The CDR3 nucleotides read TGTGCCAGCAGCTTGGGCAGCGATCGCTTGAACTATGGCTACACCTTC. Translating it yields CASSLGSDRLNYGYTF.

V and J are TRBV5-4 and TRBJ2-6, with 8 positions matching TRBD1. The CDR3 has 17 amino acids. V was clipped by 6 bases and J by 4 bases; unmatched bases: 12. CDR1 is SGHNT, CDR2 YYREEE, per germline (reference sequence). Written as DNA, the CDR3 is TGTGCCAGCACTGACAGGGGCGGGTCGGGAGGGGCCAACGTCCTGACTTTC. Protein product: CASTDRGGSGGANVLTF.

The chain employs TRBV6-5 and TRBJ2-1, with a possible D match to TRBD2 (6 bases). The CDR3 extends over 12 amino acids. The germline CDR1 and CDR2 sequences are MNHEY and SVGAGI. V was trimmed by 7 bases and J by 11 bases, leaving 15 bases between them. The CDR3 is CASKGGFPQQFF. The CDR3, as DNA: TGTGCCAGCAAAGGAGGGTTCCCGCAGCAGTTCTTC.

The rearrangement joins TRBV7-2 to TRBJ1-5; D uncertain. This CDR3 is 14 amino acids long. Trimming cost V 2 bases and J 1 base, with 6 bases left between them. CDR1 SGHTA and CDR2 FQGNSA come from the germline V gene. The CDR3: CASSLFDSNQPQHF. DNA of the CDR3: TGTGCCAGCAGCTTATTCGACAGCAATCAGCCCCAGCATTTT.

This sequence joins TRBV4-3 and TRBJ2-7; D not resolved. The V and J ends lost 5 bases and 6 bases respectively, with 14 bases between them. The CDR3 loop spans 13 amino acids. Germline V gene sequence: CDR1 LGHNA, CDR2 YSLEER. The CDR3 sequence: CASSSHTVGEQYF. Here the CDR3 DNA reads TGCGCCAGCAGCTCCCACACGGTCGGCGAGCAGTACTTC.

The chain uses TRBV6-5 and TRBJ2-7; TRBD1 might be the D (5 bases). Trimming stripped 6 bases from V and 2 bases from J, with 11 bases between. The CDR3 sequence is 13 residues long. Germline V gene lookup returns CDR1 MNHEY and CDR2 SVGAGI. The CDR3 here is CASRDIRAYEQYF. The CDR3 coding sequence is TGTGCCAGCAGGGACATCAGGGCCTACGAGCAGTACTTC.

The table lists this clone with a count of one. This sequence joins TRBV28 and TRBJ2-7; D may correspond to TRBD1 or TRBD2 (6 bases each). Trimming pared 7 bases from V and 4 bases from J, leaving 11 bases between. CDR1 is MDHEN and CDR2 is SYDVKM in the germline V gene. The CDR3 is 12 residues long. The CDR3: CASISGAYEQYF. CDR3 nucleotide sequence: TGTGCCAGCATCTCGGGGGCTTACGAGCAGTACTTC.

The chain employs TRBV7-9 and TRBJ2-3, with a tentative D call TRBD2 (6 bases). Trimming removed 5 bases from V and 0 bases from J, with 12 bases in between. The germline CDR1 and CDR2 sequences are SEHNR and FQNEAQ (reference sequence). The CDR3 is 15 amino acids. The CDR3 DNA reads as TGTGCCAGCAGCGTAGTCGGGGGAAGCACAGATACGCAGTATTTT. It codes for CASSVVGGSTDTQYF.

This clone occurred once. This sequence joins TRBV6-6 and TRBJ1-3; no reliable D call. The germline V gene encodes CDR1 MNHNY and CDR2 SVGAGI (reference sequence). The CDR3 is 13 amino acids. V shed 8 bases and J shed 0 bases, with 8 bases lying between them. Here the CDR3 DNA reads TGTGCCAGCGGGTGGGCCTCTGGAAACACCATATATTTT. Amino acid sequence: CASGWASGNTIYF.

The rearrangement links TRBV4-2 to TRBJ2-1, with TRBD2 matching over 15 bases. CDR1 is LGHNA and CDR2 is YNFKEQ in the germline V gene. This CDR3 is built from 18 residues. V lost 4 bases to trimming and J lost 5 bases; unmatched junction nucleotides: 9. The CDR3 sequence is CASSPGLAGGGKNNEQFF. The CDR3 DNA sequence: TGTGCCAGCAGCCCAGGACTAGCGGGAGGGGGGAAGAACAATGAGCAGTTCTTC.

The chain joins TRBV9 to TRBJ2-7; 10 positions match TRBD1. The germline gives CDR1 SGDLS, CDR2 YYNGEE. The ends lost 1 base at V and 2 bases at J; junction bases unmatched: 9. The CDR3 runs to 17 residues. The CDR3 here is CASSVMPTGTGAYEQYF. The DNA for the CDR3 is TGTGCCAGCAGCGTAATGCCGACCGGGACAGGGGCCTACGAGCAGTACTTC.

The CDR3 nucleotides are TGTGCCAGCAGTAAAAGGACAGGGGACACCGGGGAGCTGTTTTTT. Protein product: CASSKRTGDTGELFF. The chain carries TRBV6-5 and TRBJ2-2; 9 nucleotides agree with TRBD1. V lost 5 bases, J lost 3 bases, and 4 bases stayed unmatched. Germline lookup yields CDR1 MNHEY and CDR2 SVGAGI. The CDR3 is 15 amino acids.